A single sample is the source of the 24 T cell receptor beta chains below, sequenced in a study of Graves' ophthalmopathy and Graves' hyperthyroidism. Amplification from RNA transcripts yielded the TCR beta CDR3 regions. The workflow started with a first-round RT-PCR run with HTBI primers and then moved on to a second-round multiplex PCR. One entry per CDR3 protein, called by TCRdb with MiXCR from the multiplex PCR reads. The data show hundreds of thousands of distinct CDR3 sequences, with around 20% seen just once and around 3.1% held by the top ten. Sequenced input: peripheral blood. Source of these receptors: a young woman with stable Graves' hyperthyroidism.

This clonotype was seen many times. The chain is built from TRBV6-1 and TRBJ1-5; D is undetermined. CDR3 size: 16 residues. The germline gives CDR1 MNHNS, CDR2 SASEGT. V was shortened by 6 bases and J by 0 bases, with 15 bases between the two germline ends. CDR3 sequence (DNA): TGTGCCAGCAGGGAGGAGACAACTTATAGCAATCAGCCCCAGCATTTT. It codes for CASREETTYSNQPQHF.

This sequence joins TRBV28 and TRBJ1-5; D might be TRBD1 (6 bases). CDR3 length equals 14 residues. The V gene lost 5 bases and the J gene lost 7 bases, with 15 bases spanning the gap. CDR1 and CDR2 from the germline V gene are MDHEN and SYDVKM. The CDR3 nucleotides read TGTGCCAGCAGTCCACGAGGGGGAAGACAGCCCCAGCATTTT. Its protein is CASSPRGGRQPQHF.

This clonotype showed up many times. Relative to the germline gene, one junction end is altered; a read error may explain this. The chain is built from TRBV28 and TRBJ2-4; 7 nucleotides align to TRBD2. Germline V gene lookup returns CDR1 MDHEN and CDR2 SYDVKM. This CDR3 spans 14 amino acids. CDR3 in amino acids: CASREAGTKNIKYF. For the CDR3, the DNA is TGTGCCAGCAGGGAAGCGGGGACCAAAAACATTAAGTACTTC.

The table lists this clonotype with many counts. The CDR3 region is CASSPAQTGFSYEQYF. Here the CDR3 DNA reads TGTGCCAGCAGCCCGGCCCAGACAGGGTTCTCCTACGAGCAGTACTTC. This chain links TRBV9 with TRBJ2-7; 7 positions agree with TRBD1. With 4 bases clipped from V and 0 bases from J, the junction kept 10 bases outside the gene matches. The length of the CDR3 is 16 residues. Germline assignment: CDR1 SGDLS and CDR2 YYNGEE.

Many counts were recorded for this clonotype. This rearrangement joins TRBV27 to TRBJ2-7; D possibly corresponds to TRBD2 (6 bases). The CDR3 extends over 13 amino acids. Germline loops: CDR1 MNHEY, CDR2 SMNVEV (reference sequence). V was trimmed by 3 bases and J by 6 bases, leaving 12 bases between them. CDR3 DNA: TGTGCCAGCAGTTTCTTGCAGGGAGGCGAGCAGTACTTC. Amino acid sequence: CASSFLQGGEQYF.

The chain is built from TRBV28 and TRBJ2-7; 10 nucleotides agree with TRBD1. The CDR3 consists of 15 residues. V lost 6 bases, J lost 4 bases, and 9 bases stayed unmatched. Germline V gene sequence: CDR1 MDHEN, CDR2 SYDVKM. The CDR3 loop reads CASSLMGDRGYEQYF. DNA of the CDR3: TGTGCCAGCAGCCTTATGGGGGACAGGGGTTACGAGCAGTACTTC.

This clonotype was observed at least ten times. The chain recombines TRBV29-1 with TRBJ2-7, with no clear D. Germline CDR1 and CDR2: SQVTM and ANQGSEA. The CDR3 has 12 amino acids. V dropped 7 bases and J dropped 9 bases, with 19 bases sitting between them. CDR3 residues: CSAFDSGLWQYF. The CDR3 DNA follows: TGCAGCGCCTTCGACTCCGGGCTGTGGCAGTACTTC.

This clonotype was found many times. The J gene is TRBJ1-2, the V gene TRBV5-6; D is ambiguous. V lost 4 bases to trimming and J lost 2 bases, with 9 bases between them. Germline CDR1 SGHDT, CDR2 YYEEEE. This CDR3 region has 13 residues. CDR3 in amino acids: CASSPARNYGYTF. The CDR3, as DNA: TGTGCCAGCAGCCCCGCCAGGAACTATGGCTACACCTTC.

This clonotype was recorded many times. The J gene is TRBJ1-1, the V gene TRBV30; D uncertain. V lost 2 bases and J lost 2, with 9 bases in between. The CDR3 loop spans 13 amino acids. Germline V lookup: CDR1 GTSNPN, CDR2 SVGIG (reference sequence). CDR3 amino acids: CAWSWEVNTEAFF. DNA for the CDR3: TGTGCCTGGAGTTGGGAGGTTAACACTGAAGCTTTCTTT.

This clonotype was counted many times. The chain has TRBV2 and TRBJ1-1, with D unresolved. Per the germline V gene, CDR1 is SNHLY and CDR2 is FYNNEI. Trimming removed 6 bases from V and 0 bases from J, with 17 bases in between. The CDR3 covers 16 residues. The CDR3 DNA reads TGTGCCAGCAGCCGTGCTGCAGGAATCGTGAACACTGAAGCTTTCTTT. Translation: CASSRAAGIVNTEAFF. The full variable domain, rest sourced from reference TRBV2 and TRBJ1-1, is EPEVTQTPSHQVTQMGQEVILRCVPISNHLYFYWYRQILGQKVEFLVSFYNNEISEKSEIFDDQFSVERPDGSNFTLKIRSTKLEDSAMYFCASSRAAGIVNTEAFFGQGTRLTVV.

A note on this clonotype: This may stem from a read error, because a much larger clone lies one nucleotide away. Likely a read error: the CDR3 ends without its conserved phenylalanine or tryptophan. CDR3 sequence: CASSSSRDRVRGYTV. The CDR3, as DNA: TGTGCCAGCAGCTCGTCCCGGGACAGGGTAAGAGGCTACACCGTC. The chain combines TRBV7-9 with TRBJ1-2; 9 bases match TRBD1. Unmatched junction bases numbered 11, after V lost 4 bases and J lost 8 bases. The CDR3 spans 15 residues. Germline CDR1 reads SEHNR; CDR2 reads FQNEAQ (reference sequence).

Here the CDR3 DNA reads TGTGCCAGCTCACCACCGGTGGGACAGGGTACTTTGGAGCAGTACTTC. Protein sequence: CASSPPVGQGTLEQYF. The chain combines TRBV18 with TRBJ2-7; 9 bases fit TRBD1. CDR1 and CDR2 from the germline V gene are KGHSH and LQKENI. The CDR3 runs to 16 residues. J gave up 7 bases and V 0 bases, and 10 bases lay outside the gene matches.

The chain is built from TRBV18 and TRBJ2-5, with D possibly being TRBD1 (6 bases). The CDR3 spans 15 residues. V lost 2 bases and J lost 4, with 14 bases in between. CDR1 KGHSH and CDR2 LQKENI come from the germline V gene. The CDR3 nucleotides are TGTGCCAGCTCACCAACGGCTGGGGGCGGAGAGACCCAGTACTTC. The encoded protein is CASSPTAGGGETQYF.

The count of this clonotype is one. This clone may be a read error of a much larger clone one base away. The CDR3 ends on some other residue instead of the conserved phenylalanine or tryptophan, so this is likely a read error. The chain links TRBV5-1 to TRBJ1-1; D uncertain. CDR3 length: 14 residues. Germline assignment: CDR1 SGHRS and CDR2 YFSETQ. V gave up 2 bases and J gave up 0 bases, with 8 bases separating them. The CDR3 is CASSFATVNTEAFL. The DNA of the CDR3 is TGCGCCAGCAGCTTTGCAACGGTGAACACTGAAGCTTTCTTG.

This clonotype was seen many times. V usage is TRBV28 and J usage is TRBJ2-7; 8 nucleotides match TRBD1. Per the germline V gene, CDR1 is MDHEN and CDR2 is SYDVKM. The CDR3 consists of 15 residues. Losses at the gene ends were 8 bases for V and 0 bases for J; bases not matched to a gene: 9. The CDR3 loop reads CASAGAGGLSYEQYF. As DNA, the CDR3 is TGTGCCAGCGCCGGCGCAGGGGGCCTCTCCTACGAGCAGTACTTC.

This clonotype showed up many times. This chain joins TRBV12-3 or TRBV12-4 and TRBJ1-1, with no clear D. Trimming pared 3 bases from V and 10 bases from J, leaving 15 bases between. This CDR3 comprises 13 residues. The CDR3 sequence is CASSLGRMGSAFF. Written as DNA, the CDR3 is TGTGCCAGCAGTTTGGGCAGGATGGGTTCAGCTTTCTTT.

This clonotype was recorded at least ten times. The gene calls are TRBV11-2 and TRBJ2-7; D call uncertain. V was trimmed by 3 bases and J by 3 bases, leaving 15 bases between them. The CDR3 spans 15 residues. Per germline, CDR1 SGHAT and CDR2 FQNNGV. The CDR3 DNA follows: TGTGCCAGCAGCTTCGATCGGCAGAAAGACTACGAGCAGTACTTC. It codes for CASSFDRQKDYEQYF.

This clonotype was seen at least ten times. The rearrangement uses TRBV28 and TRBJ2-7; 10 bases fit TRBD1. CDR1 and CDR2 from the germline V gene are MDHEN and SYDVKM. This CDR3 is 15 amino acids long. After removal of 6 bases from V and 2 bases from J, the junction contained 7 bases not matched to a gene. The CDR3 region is CASRYAGQGTYEQYF. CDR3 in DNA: TGTGCCAGCAGGTACGCGGGACAGGGGACCTACGAGCAGTACTTC. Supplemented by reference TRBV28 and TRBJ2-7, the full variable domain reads DVKVTQSSRYLVKRTGEKVFLECVQDMDHENMFWYRQDPGLGLRLIYFSYDVKMKEKGDIPEGYSVSREKKERFSLILESASTNQTSMYLCASRYAGQGTYEQYFGPGTRLTVT.

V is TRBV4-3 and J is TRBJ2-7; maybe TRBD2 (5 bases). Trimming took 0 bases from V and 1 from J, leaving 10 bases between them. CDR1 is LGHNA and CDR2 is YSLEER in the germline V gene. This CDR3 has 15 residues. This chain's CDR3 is CASSQDHRGSYEQYF. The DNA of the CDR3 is TGCGCCAGCAGCCAAGATCATCGGGGATCCTACGAGCAGTACTTC.

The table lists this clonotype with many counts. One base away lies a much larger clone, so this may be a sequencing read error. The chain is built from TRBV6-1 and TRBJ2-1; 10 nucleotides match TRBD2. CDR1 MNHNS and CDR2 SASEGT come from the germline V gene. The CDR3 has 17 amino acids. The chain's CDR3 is CASSASIAGGTYNEKFF. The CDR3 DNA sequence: TGTGCCAGCAGTGCTAGTATAGCGGGAGGAACCTACAATGAGAAGTTCTTC.

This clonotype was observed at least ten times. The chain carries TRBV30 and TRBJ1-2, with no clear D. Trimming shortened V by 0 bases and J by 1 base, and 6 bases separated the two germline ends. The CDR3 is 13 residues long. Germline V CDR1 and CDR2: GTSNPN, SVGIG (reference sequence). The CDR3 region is CAWSVTYNYGYTF. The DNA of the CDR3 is TGTGCCTGGAGTGTGACCTATAACTATGGCTACACCTTC.

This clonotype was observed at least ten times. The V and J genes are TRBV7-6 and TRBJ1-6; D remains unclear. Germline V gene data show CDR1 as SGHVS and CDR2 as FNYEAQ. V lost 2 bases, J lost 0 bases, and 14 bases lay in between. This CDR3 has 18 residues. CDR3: CASSLFMGTRSYNSPLHF. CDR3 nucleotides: TGTGCCAGCAGCTTATTTATGGGCACACGCTCCTATAATTCACCCCTCCACTTT.

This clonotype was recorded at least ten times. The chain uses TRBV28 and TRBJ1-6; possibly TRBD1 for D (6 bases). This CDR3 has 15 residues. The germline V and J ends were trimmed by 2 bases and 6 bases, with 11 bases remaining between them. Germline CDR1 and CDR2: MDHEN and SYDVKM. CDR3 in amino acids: CASSLRGAVNSPLHF. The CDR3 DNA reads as TGTGCCAGCAGTTTACGGGGGGCCGTTAATTCACCCCTCCACTTT.

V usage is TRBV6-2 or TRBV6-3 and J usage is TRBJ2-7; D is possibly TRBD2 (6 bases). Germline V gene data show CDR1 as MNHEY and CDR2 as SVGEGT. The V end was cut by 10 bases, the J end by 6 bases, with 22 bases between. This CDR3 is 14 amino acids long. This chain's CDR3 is CATSGSREVVEQYF. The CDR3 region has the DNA TGTGCCACCTCTGGAAGCAGGGAGGTCGTCGAGCAGTACTTC.